One and the same sample provided the 3 T cell receptor beta chains below, sequenced in a study of identical twins. TCRdb analysed the 5' RACE reads with MiXCR anew, one entry per CDR3 protein. This sample carries 600,000 to 850,000 distinct CDR3 sequences, about 18% of them seen once, and the ten largest clones take around 13%. This sample also appeared in a second study, on T cells expressing NK-cell markers.

Sequenced: PBMCs. The receptors were gathered from a woman aged 18-29 years in good health.

The J gene is TRBJ2-7, the V gene TRBV15; D might be TRBD2 (5 bases). Trimming cost V 5 bases and J 3 bases, with 17 bases left between them. Germline values: CDR1 LNHNV, CDR2 YYDKDF (reference sequence). This CDR3 is built from 15 residues. Here the CDR3 DNA reads TGTGCCACCAGCGAAGGACTTGGTGAAGGCTACGAGCAGTACTTC. Translating gives CATSEGLGEGYEQYF.

This clonotype appeared many times. This chain joins TRBV7-2 and TRBJ2-1, with D uncertain. V shed 5 bases and J shed 7 bases, with 6 bases lying between them. CDR3 length: 11 amino acids. Germline V CDR1 and CDR2: SGHTA, FQGNSA. CDR3 region: CASSEHNEQFF. The CDR3 bases are TGTGCCAGCAGCGAGCATAATGAGCAGTTCTTC. The whole variable domain, filled in from reference TRBV7-2 and TRBJ2-1, reads GAGVSQSPSNKVTEKGKDVELRCDPISGHTALYWYRQSLGQGLEFLIYFQGNSAPDKSGLPSDRFSAERTGGSVSTLTIQRTQQEDSAVYLCASSEHNEQFFGPGTRLTVL.

This clonotype was counted a few times. The gene calls are TRBV5-1 and TRBJ2-1; 9 bases line up with TRBD2. Germline CDR1 and CDR2: SGHRS and YFSETQ. CDR3 size: 15 residues. V lost 3 bases, J lost 3 bases, and 4 bases stayed unmatched. The CDR3 DNA follows: TGCGCCAGCAGCTCGATTAGCGGGAGCTACAATGAGCAGTTCTTC. As protein: CASSSISGSYNEQFF.